Detailed here is one T cell receptor (beta chain). Its antigen is currently unknown. Other DNA sequences in the sample encode the same CDR3. This specimen comes from a study of shared clonotypes between healthy human individuals. The study's findings and limits: A few donors had around 5% of their naive CD4 clonotypes in common. How much donors shared clonotypes was expected to be affected by sequencing depth.

Profiling relied on immunoSEQ multiplex PCR, and the TCRdb table lists in-frame clones only, not all of them. The sample contains more than 1.2 million clones, 97% to 99% of which appear only once. Sequenced input: naive CD4+ T cells sorted from blood. As for subset: CD45RA+ positively selected. The TCR sequence derives from a man younger than 40 in good health.

CDR3 protein: CATSRAGYEQYF. Here the CDR3 DNA reads TGTGCCACCAGCAGAGCCGGGTACGAGCAGTACTTC. The J gene is TRBJ2-7, the V gene TRBV15, with D uncertain. The germline CDR1 and CDR2 sequences are LNHNV and YYDKDF (reference sequence). The CDR3 loop spans 12 amino acids. The V end lost 1 base, the J end lost 4 bases, and 5 bases lay between the germline ends.